Listed below are T cell receptor beta chains from one sample, sequenced in a study of blood T cell repertoires in COVID-19. The table came from immunoSEQ multiplex PCR; TCRdb's copy has only in-frame clones and leaves some out. This table holds 68,000 or so clones, roughly 84% found once. Sequenced: peripheral blood. These receptor sequences come from a man in his forties or fifties with acute or convalescent COVID-19. Both conserved end residues are part of each CDR3. D genes are given only for firm matches. Clone size is stated in some rows and not others, as once, few, many or a class when expanded.

DNA: TGTGCCAGCAGTTTAACCCAATCCGGGACAAAGCAGTTCTTC
CDR3: CASSLTQSGTKQFF
J: TRBJ2-1
D: .
size: .
V: TRBV27

DNA: TGTGCCAGCAGCAACTCGGTCGGTCACTATGGCTACACCTTC
CDR3: CASSNSVGHYGYTF
J: TRBJ1-2
D: .
size: once
V: TRBV14

DNA: TGTGCCAGCGGACAGGGGGAATACGAAAAACTGTTTTTT
CDR3: CASGQGEYEKLFF
J: TRBJ1-4
D: TRBD1
size: .
V: TRBV12-3/TRBV12-4

DNA: TGTGCCAGCTCGGAGAATCTGAACACTGAAGCTTTCTTT
CDR3: CASSENLNTEAFF
J: TRBJ1-1
D: .
size: .
V: TRBV18

DNA: TGTGCCAGCAGCAGGATCGGGAGGGTGAATGAGCAGTTCTTC
CDR3: CASSRIGRVNEQFF
J: TRBJ2-1
D: TRBD2
size: few
V: TRBV2

DNA: TGTGCCAGCAGCCTCCCTGGCGGGGTGGCTTTCTTT
CDR3: CASSLPGGVAFF
J: TRBJ1-1
D: .
size: .
V: TRBV11-3

DNA: TGTGCCAGTAGTAGGGGACTTGGAGCTCTCAATGAGCAGTTCTTC
CDR3: CASSRGLGALNEQFF
J: TRBJ2-1
D: .
size: once
V: TRBV19

DNA: TGCGCCAGCGCCGAGGTGAGCAATCAGCCCCAGCATTTT
CDR3: CASAEVSNQPQHF
J: TRBJ1-5
D: .
size: many
V: TRBV10-2

DNA: TGTGCCATCAGTGTCGTTTTAGCGGGGGGGCGGTCAGATACGCAGTATTTT
CDR3: CAISVVLAGGRSDTQYF
J: TRBJ2-3
D: TRBD2
size: .
V: TRBV10-3

DNA: TGTGCCAGCAGCCAAGACGACTCCGACACTGAAGCTTTCTTT
CDR3: CASSQDDSDTEAFF
J: TRBJ1-1
D: .
size: .
V: TRBV3-1/TRBV3-2

DNA: TGTGCCAGCGGGACTAATGGGGGCACTGAAGCTTTCTTT
CDR3: CASGTNGGTEAFF
J: TRBJ1-1
D: .
size: .
V: TRBV6-4

DNA: TGTGCCAGCAGCCAAGGGCTCAATCAGCCCCAGCATTTT
CDR3: CASSQGLNQPQHF
J: TRBJ1-5
D: .
size: .
V: TRBV4-2

DNA: TGTGCCAGCAGCCTCCCCGGAGCGGGGGTGTTCTACGAGCAGTACTTC
CDR3: CASSLPGAGVFYEQYF
J: TRBJ2-7
D: TRBD2
size: once
V: TRBV5-8

DNA: TGTGCCAGCAGGCCCGGACAGGGGGCGGCGTTGGGCTACACCTTC
CDR3: CASRPGQGAALGYTF
J: TRBJ1-2
D: TRBD1
size: few
V: TRBV5-5

DNA: TGTGCCAGCAGTGAAGCACCTCAAAGCGGAGATACGCAGTATTTT
CDR3: CASSEAPQSGDTQYF
J: TRBJ2-3
D: .
size: .
V: TRBV2

DNA: TGTGCCACCCAGTCAGGGGACAATGAGCAGTTCTTC
CDR3: CATQSGDNEQFF
J: TRBJ2-1
D: .
size: .
V: TRBV24-1

DNA: TGTGCCAGCAGCCCGGACTTACGCACAGATACGCAGTATTTT
CDR3: CASSPDLRTDTQYF
J: TRBJ2-3
D: .
size: .
V: TRBV7-8

DNA: TGCGCCAGCAGCCTCACGGGACAGGTCAATCGCTACGAGCAGTACTTC
CDR3: CASSLTGQVNRYEQYF
J: TRBJ2-7
D: TRBD1
size: .
V: TRBV4-1

DNA: TGTGCCAGCACCAATCGTCTGGGGGCGGCTTATCAGCCCCAGCATTTT
CDR3: CASTNRLGAAYQPQHF
J: TRBJ1-5
D: .
size: .
V: TRBV28

DNA: TGTGCCAGCAGCTTTGGTGGGACAGTAAGTGGTGAGCAGTTCTTC
CDR3: CASSFGGTVSGEQFF
J: TRBJ2-1
D: TRBD1
size: .
V: TRBV7-9

DNA: TGTGCCAGCAGTTTCCTGTCCTACAATGAGCAGTTCTTC
CDR3: CASSFLSYNEQFF
J: TRBJ2-1
D: .
size: once
V: TRBV27

DNA: TGTGCCAGCAGCTTAGTTACCCTCGGCGAGCAGTACTTC
CDR3: CASSLVTLGEQYF
J: TRBJ2-7
D: .
size: .
V: TRBV11-2

DNA: TGTGCCAGCAGCAGAGGCGGCGCAGGGGGCTATCAGCCCCAGCATTTT
CDR3: CASSRGGAGGYQPQHF
J: TRBJ1-5
D: TRBD1
size: .
V: TRBV3-1/TRBV3-2

DNA: TGCGCCAGCAGCTTGGCCGGACAGGCGAGATATGGCTACACCTTC
CDR3: CASSLAGQARYGYTF
J: TRBJ1-2
D: TRBD1
size: .
V: TRBV5-1

DNA: TGTGCCTGGAGGGGACAGCCCCAAGAGACCCAGTACTTC
CDR3: CAWRGQPQETQYF
J: TRBJ2-5
D: TRBD1
size: .
V: TRBV30

DNA: TGCGCCAGCAGCTGGCAGAGCGGGAACACTGAAGCTTTCTTT
CDR3: CASSWQSGNTEAFF
J: TRBJ1-1
D: .
size: .
V: TRBV5-1

DNA: TGTGCCATCAGCCTGGGACAGGGGGCAGGCGAGCAGTACTTC
CDR3: CAISLGQGAGEQYF
J: TRBJ2-7
D: TRBD1
size: .
V: TRBV10-3

DNA: TGTGCCAGCAGTGATGGCTGGACAGGGGGCAATAATGAGCAGTTCTTC
CDR3: CASSDGWTGGNNEQFF
J: TRBJ2-1
D: TRBD1
size: few
V: TRBV25-1

DNA: TGTGCCTTCCCCGGGACAGGAGGCCGTCAGCCCCAGCATTTT
CDR3: CAFPGTGGRQPQHF
J: TRBJ1-5
D: TRBD1
size: .
V: TRBV6-5

DNA: TGTGCCTCGAACTTCGGGACTAGCGGGAGAGGTTCTGATACGCAGTATTTT
CDR3: CASNFGTSGRGSDTQYF
J: TRBJ2-3
D: TRBD2
size: .
V: TRBV10-3

DNA: TGTGCCAGCAGCGTAGAAAGCGACTACGAGCAGTACTTC
CDR3: CASSVESDYEQYF
J: TRBJ2-7
D: .
size: .
V: TRBV9

DNA: TGTGCCAGCAGCCATCAGGGGGCGCGGAGAATCTACGAGCAGTACTTC
CDR3: CASSHQGARRIYEQYF
J: TRBJ2-7
D: TRBD1
size: once
V: TRBV5-4

DNA: TGTGCCTGGAGTGTAGAGGGGCAGGGAGGCGGGCGCTACGAGCAGTACTTC
CDR3: CAWSVEGQGGGRYEQYF
J: TRBJ2-7
D: .
size: once
V: TRBV30

DNA: TGCGCCAGCAGCCCCCAGACCGGGCAAAGGGGACAGCTGATTCGGGAGACCCAGTACTTC
CDR3: CASSPQTGQRGQLIRETQYF
J: TRBJ2-5
D: TRBD1
size: .
V: TRBV4-1

DNA: TGTGCCAGCAGGAGGGACAGGGTATCCCACGAGCAGTACTTC
CDR3: CASRRDRVSHEQYF
J: TRBJ2-7
D: TRBD1
size: .
V: TRBV2

DNA: TGTGCCAGCAGTTCCCAGACAGGGATGGGTCCCCATGGCTACACCTTC
CDR3: CASSSQTGMGPHGYTF
J: TRBJ1-2
D: TRBD1
size: .
V: TRBV6-5

DNA: TGTGCCAGCAGCCAACAGGGCCGCACAGATACGCAGTATTTT
CDR3: CASSQQGRTDTQYF
J: TRBJ2-3
D: .
size: .
V: TRBV7-9

DNA: TGTGCCAGCAGGGCCGGCTACAGGGGCCAGCCCCAGCATTTT
CDR3: CASRAGYRGQPQHF
J: TRBJ1-5
D: TRBD1
size: .
V: TRBV6-5

DNA: TGTGCCAGTAGTATAGATCTGACATTTGGCTCTGGGGCCAACGTCCTGACTTTC
CDR3: CASSIDLTFGSGANVLTF
J: TRBJ2-6
D: .
size: .
V: TRBV19

DNA: TGCGCCAGCAGCGCCGGGCACGGGGGGCAAGTCGGCGAGCAGTACTTC
CDR3: CASSAGHGGQVGEQYF
J: TRBJ2-7
D: .
size: .
V: TRBV5-1

DNA: TGTGCCAGCAGCGGGACAGGGCCCGGGGTCGTGTATGGCTACACCTTC
CDR3: CASSGTGPGVVYGYTF
J: TRBJ1-2
D: TRBD1
size: .
V: TRBV6-6

DNA: TGTGCCACCAGCAGAGAACTGTCCAATACGCAGTATTTT
CDR3: CATSRELSNTQYF
J: TRBJ2-3
D: .
size: .
V: TRBV15

DNA: TGTGCCAGCAGCTTAAAGTTATTGGCGGGGCAAGAGACCCAGTACTTC
CDR3: CASSLKLLAGQETQYF
J: TRBJ2-5
D: .
size: once
V: TRBV7-3

DNA: TGTGCCAGCTCGCCCGGGACAGGGGTCCACGAGCAGTACTTC
CDR3: CASSPGTGVHEQYF
J: TRBJ2-7
D: TRBD1
size: .
V: TRBV18

DNA: TGTGCCAGCACCCGGGGGCTAGCGGGAGGTATAGATACGCAGTATTTT
CDR3: CASTRGLAGGIDTQYF
J: TRBJ2-3
D: TRBD2
size: .
V: TRBV27